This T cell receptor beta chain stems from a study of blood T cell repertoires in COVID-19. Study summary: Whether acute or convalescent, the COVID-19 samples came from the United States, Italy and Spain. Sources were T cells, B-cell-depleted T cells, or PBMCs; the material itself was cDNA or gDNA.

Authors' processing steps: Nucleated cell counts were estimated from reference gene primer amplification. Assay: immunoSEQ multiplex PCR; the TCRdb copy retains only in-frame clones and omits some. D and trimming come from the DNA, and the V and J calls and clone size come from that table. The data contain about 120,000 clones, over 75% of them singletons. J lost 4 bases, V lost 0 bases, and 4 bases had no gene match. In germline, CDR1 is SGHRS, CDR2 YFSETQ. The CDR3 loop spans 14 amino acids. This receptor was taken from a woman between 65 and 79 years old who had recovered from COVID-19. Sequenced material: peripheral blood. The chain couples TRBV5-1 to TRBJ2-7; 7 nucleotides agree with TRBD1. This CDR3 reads CASSLGDSPYEQYF. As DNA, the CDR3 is TGCGCCAGCAGCTTGGGGGACAGCCCTTACGAGCAGTACTTC.